These 32 T cell receptor beta chains were all obtained from the same sample, sequenced in a study of T cell responses to AZD1222 COVID-19 vaccine. Sequencing used immunoSEQ multiplex PCR; TCRdb keeps in-frame clones, though not all of them. The repertoire consists of some 150,000 clones, with about 89% occurring once and the leading ten covering 2.8%. The input for sequencing was peripheral blood, taken on day 0 of MenACWY control vaccination. These receptor sequences come from an adult in good health.

This clone was detected many times. The J gene is TRBJ1-2, the V gene TRBV7-9, with 10 bases that match TRBD1. Germline loops: CDR1 SEHNR, CDR2 FQNEAQ (reference sequence). The CDR3 sequence is 15 residues long. Unmatched junction bases numbered 7, after V lost 5 bases and J lost 4 bases. This CDR3 is CASSHDRGRVYGYTF. CDR3 DNA: TGTGCCAGCAGCCACGACAGGGGGCGCGTCTATGGCTACACCTTC.

This sequence joins TRBV27 and TRBJ2-2, with 8 bases fitting TRBD2. V shed 5 bases, J shed 3 bases, and the junction held 5 bases outside the gene matches. Germline V gene lookup returns CDR1 MNHEY and CDR2 SMNVEV (reference sequence). The CDR3 runs to 15 residues. The CDR3 sequence: CASSPRGGDTGELFF. CDR3 in DNA: TGTGCCAGCAGTCCTCGGGGGGGTGACACCGGGGAGCTGTTTTTT.

The chain is built from TRBV5-4 and TRBJ2-7, with D unresolved. V lost 4 bases and J 3 bases, leaving 14 bases between the germline ends. This CDR3 comprises 14 residues. Germline V CDR1 and CDR2: SGHNT, YYREEE (reference sequence). CDR3 residues: CASSRRARNYEQYF. The CDR3 DNA sequence: TGTGCCAGCAGCCGTCGAGCACGGAACTACGAGCAGTACTTC. The complete variable domain, with remaining parts taken from reference TRBV5-4 and TRBJ2-7, reads ETGVTQSPTHLIKTRGQQVTLRCSSQSGHNTVSWYQQALGQGPQFIFQYYREEENGRGNFPPRFSGLQFPNYSSELNVNALELDDSALYLCASSRRARNYEQYFGPGTRLTVT.

Written as DNA, the CDR3 is TGTGCCAGCAGTCAGGGTCTCGGCTATGGCTACACCTTC. This codes for CASSQGLGYGYTF. The chain carries TRBV6-5 and TRBJ1-2, with D possibly being TRBD1 (5 bases). This CDR3 region has 13 residues. CDR1 MNHEY and CDR2 SVGAGI come from the germline V gene. The V gene lost 5 bases and the J gene lost 4 bases, with 11 bases spanning the gap.

This chain joins TRBV3-1 (or the pseudogene TRBV3-2) and TRBJ1-2, with D perhaps TRBD1 (5 bases). The CDR3 has 13 residues. Germline assignment: CDR1 LGHDT and CDR2 YNNKEL (reference sequence). Trimming removed 3 bases at V and 8 bases at J, with 13 bases between. CDR3 coding DNA: TGTGCCAGCAGCCATCACCAGGGTGGGGGCTACACCTTC. Residues: CASSHHQGGGYTF.

CDR3 protein: CASSLGGGGYTF. CDR3 DNA sequence: TGTGCCAGCAGTTTAGGGGGAGGCGGCTACACCTTC. V and J are TRBV27 and TRBJ1-2; perhaps TRBD1 as D (5 bases). Trimming pared 2 bases from V and 8 bases from J, leaving 9 bases between. Per germline, CDR1 MNHEY and CDR2 SMNVEV (reference sequence). This CDR3 has 12 residues.

The V call is TRBV6-1, the J call TRBJ1-2; no firm D call. The CDR3 contains 15 residues. Germline values: CDR1 MNHNS, CDR2 SASEGT. V lost 2 bases to trimming and J lost 0 bases, with 10 bases between them. The CDR3: CASSESPGSNYGYTF. CDR3 sequence (DNA): TGTGCCAGCAGTGAATCCCCAGGTTCTAACTATGGCTACACCTTC.

V usage is TRBV27 and J usage is TRBJ2-7; D is perhaps TRBD2 (6 bases). This CDR3 is built from 13 residues. Germline-derived CDR1 and CDR2 are MNHEY and SMNVEV (reference sequence). V was trimmed by 5 bases and J by 2 bases, leaving 10 bases between them. The CDR3 DNA follows: TGTGCCAGCAGTCAGCGGGCTACCTACGAGCAGTACTTC. It yields the protein CASSQRATYEQYF.

V and J are TRBV7-8 and TRBJ1-2; perhaps TRBD1 as D (6 bases). The ends were cut back, 5 bases at V and 0 bases at J, with 16 bases in the middle. CDR3 length: 16 residues. Germline CDR1 is SGHVS and CDR2 is FQNEAQ. The DNA for the CDR3 is TGTGCCAGCAGCATATCCGGGACACTCTCTAACTATGGCTACACCTTC. Protein: CASSISGTLSNYGYTF.

The V gene is TRBV5-1, the J gene TRBJ1-2; a weak D match, TRBD1 (5 bases). The V gene's germline CDR1 is SGHRS and CDR2 YFSETQ. The CDR3 is made up of 14 amino acids. Trimming shortened V by 5 bases and J by 1 base, and 12 bases separated the two germline ends. CDR3 protein: CASRATDSNYGYTF. CDR3 in DNA: TGCGCCAGCAGGGCAACCGACAGTAACTATGGCTACACCTTC.

The V gene is TRBV27, the J gene TRBJ1-2, with 10 bases lining up with TRBD1. Germline values: CDR1 MNHEY, CDR2 SMNVEV (reference sequence). The CDR3 extends over 15 amino acids. Trimming took 8 bases from V and 2 from J; bases not matched to a gene: 8. As DNA, the CDR3 is TGTGCCAGCGGGCCCCGGGACAGGGGAAACTATGGCTACACCTTC. Residues: CASGPRDRGNYGYTF.

The chain employs TRBV7-2 and TRBJ1-5, with a tentative D call TRBD1 (6 bases). This CDR3 contains 14 residues. The V gene lost 4 bases and the J gene lost 3 bases, with 10 bases spanning the gap. Per the germline V gene, CDR1 is SGHTA and CDR2 is FQGNSA. The CDR3 is CASSSGTYNQPQHF. The CDR3, as DNA: TGTGCCAGCAGCTCCGGGACATACAATCAGCCCCAGCATTTT.

The chain joins TRBV3-1 (or the pseudogene TRBV3-2) to TRBJ1-2; D may be TRBD1 (6 bases). The ends were cut back, 1 base at V and 4 bases at J, with 13 bases in the middle. The CDR3 is 15 residues long. Germline V CDR1 and CDR2: LGHDT, YNNKEL (reference sequence). CDR3 sequence (DNA): TGTGCCAGCAGCCAAGGAGACAGGAAAGCCTATGGCTACACCTTC. Translated: CASSQGDRKAYGYTF.

The chain recombines TRBV7-2 with TRBJ1-4, with 10 bases lining up with TRBD1. The CDR3 runs to 16 residues. J was trimmed by 8 bases and V by 0 bases; bases with no gene match: 6. CDR1 and CDR2 from the germline V gene are SGHTA and FQGNSA. The CDR3 spells CASSLAADRGGEKLFF. As DNA, the CDR3 is TGTGCCAGCAGCTTAGCGGCGGACAGGGGGGGAGAAAAACTGTTTTTT.

This chain joins TRBV19 and TRBJ2-1, with D unresolved. From germline, CDR1 is LNHDA and CDR2 SQIVND (reference sequence). The CDR3 loop spans 11 amino acids. Trimming took off 5 bases at V and 10 bases at J, with 9 bases between the two ends. In nucleotides, the CDR3 is TGTGCCAGTAGTGATAGGGTCGAGCAGTTCTTC. Translated: CASSDRVEQFF.

A few counts support this clone. The chain has TRBV24-1 and TRBJ2-7, with D maybe TRBD2 (5 bases). Germline V gene lookup returns CDR1 KGHDR and CDR2 SFDVKD. CDR3 size: 12 residues. Deletions cut 4 bases from V and 6 bases from J, with 9 bases between. The CDR3 loop reads CATSETGIEQYF. CDR3 bases: TGTGCCACCAGTGAAACCGGGATCGAGCAGTACTTC.

The V call is TRBV9, the J call TRBJ1-3; D is possibly TRBD1 (6 bases). The germline V gene encodes CDR1 SGDLS and CDR2 YYNGEE. The CDR3 runs to 17 residues. V was shortened by 0 bases and J by 2 bases, with 15 bases between the two germline ends. This CDR3 is CASSVDLRGAAGNTIYF. CDR3 in DNA: TGTGCCAGCAGCGTAGACTTAAGGGGGGCAGCTGGAAACACCATATATTTT.

This sequence joins TRBV9 and TRBJ1-4; 7 nucleotides agree with TRBD1. Trimming removed 3 bases from V and 2 bases from J; junction bases left unmatched: 10. The CDR3 has 17 amino acids. The germline CDR1 and CDR2 sequences are SGDLS and YYNGEE. DNA of the CDR3: TGTGCCAGCAGCGGACCTCGACAGGGCGATACTAATGAAAAACTGTTTTTT. Its translation: CASSGPRQGDTNEKLFF. Full variable domain (remainder filled in from reference TRBV9 and TRBJ1-4): DSGVTQTPKHLITATGQRVTLRCSPRSGDLSVYWYQQSLDQGLQFLIQYYNGEERAKGNILERFSAQQFPDLHSELNLSSLELGDSALYFCASSGPRQGDTNEKLFFGSGTQLSVL.

This chain links TRBV10-3 with TRBJ1-1; 7 bases fit TRBD1. The CDR3 spans 12 residues. After removal of 6 bases from V and 5 bases from J, the junction contained 3 bases not matched to a gene. The germline gives CDR1 ENHRY, CDR2 SYGVKD. CDR3 nucleotide sequence: TGTGCCATCAGCCAGGGGGGGACTGAAGCTTTCTTT. It yields the protein CAISQGGTEAFF.

The rearrangement links TRBV9 to TRBJ1-5, with D possibly matching TRBD1 (6 bases). Germline CDR1 reads SGDLS; CDR2 reads YYNGEE. V lost 3 bases to trimming and J lost 3 bases, with 13 bases between them. The CDR3 covers 15 residues. CDR3 sequence reads: CASSEGGRDNQPQHF. CDR3 nucleotide sequence: TGTGCCAGCAGCGAGGGGGGCAGGGACAATCAGCCCCAGCATTTT.

Points on this clone: Other DNA sequences within the sample encode an identical CDR3. The chain joins TRBV19 to TRBJ2-3; TRBD2 matches at 7 bases. The germline CDR1 and CDR2 sequences are LNHDA and SQIVND (reference sequence). This CDR3 has 15 amino acids. After removal of 2 bases from V and 3 bases from J, the junction contained 5 bases not matched to a gene. The CDR3 is CASSIRRGGTDTQYF. The CDR3 bases are TGTGCCAGTAGTATACGGCGCGGGGGAACAGATACGCAGTATTTT.

Remarks on this clone: An end of the junction differs from the germline gene, which may be a read error. J is TRBJ1-2 and V is TRBV7-7, with D unresolved. Germline V gives CDR1 SSHAT, CDR2 FNYEAQ (reference sequence). The CDR3 is made up of 11 amino acids. CDR3 sequence: CASSWRDGYTF. The CDR3 DNA reads as TGTGCTAGCAGCTGGAGGGATGGCTACACCTTC. Looking up the rest from reference TRBV7-7 and TRBJ1-2 gives the full variable domain: GAGVSQSPRYKVTKRGQDVTLRCDPISSHATLYWYQQALGQGPEFLTYFNYEAQPDKSGLPSDRFSAERPEGSISTLTIQRTEQRDSAMYRCASSWRDGYTFGSGTRLTVV.

The chain joins TRBV9 to TRBJ1-5, with D possibly being TRBD1 (5 bases). V was pared by 3 bases and J by 3 bases, with 13 bases between. This CDR3 comprises 15 residues. Germline CDR1 reads SGDLS; CDR2 reads YYNGEE. CDR3 nucleotide sequence: TGTGCCAGCAGCGGCGGGGGGACCTTCAATCAGCCCCAGCATTTT. Translating it yields CASSGGGTFNQPQHF.

This chain uses TRBV3-1 (or the pseudogene TRBV3-2) with TRBJ1-3; D is unresolved. Per the germline V gene, CDR1 is LGHDT and CDR2 is YNNKEL (reference sequence). The CDR3 is made up of 15 amino acids. Trimming removed 3 bases from V and 0 bases from J, with 9 bases in between. This chain's CDR3 is CASSHPTVSGNTIYF. The CDR3 nucleotides read TGTGCCAGCAGCCATCCGACGGTCTCTGGAAACACCATATATTTT.

In nucleotides, the CDR3 is TGTGCCAGCTCACCCTACCCGACAGGTATGAACACTGAAGCTTTCTTT. It is translated as CASSPYPTGMNTEAFF. The chain employs TRBV18 and TRBJ1-1, with D maybe TRBD1 (6 bases). CDR3 length: 16 amino acids. V lost 3 bases and J 0 bases, leaving 14 bases between the germline ends. CDR1 and CDR2 (germline): KGHSH, LQKENI.

This clone was seen just once. The rearrangement joins TRBV9 to TRBJ1-2; no firm D call. Germline CDR1 SGDLS, CDR2 YYNGEE. The length of the CDR3 is 11 residues. The germline V and J ends were trimmed by 3 bases and 5 bases, with 5 bases remaining between them. The CDR3 here is CASSAEYGYTF. The CDR3 DNA is TGTGCCAGCAGCGCCGAGTATGGCTACACCTTC.

The DNA of the CDR3 is TGTGCCAGCAGGCCAGGGGGCCAGGACTATGGCTACACCTTC. Translation gives CASRPGGQDYGYTF. This chain links TRBV6-5 with TRBJ1-2, with TRBD1 matching 8 bases. This CDR3 has 14 residues. Per the germline V gene, CDR1 is MNHEY and CDR2 is SVGAGI. J was trimmed by 3 bases and V by 6 bases; bases with no gene match: 6.

The chain uses TRBV7-2 and TRBJ1-4, with D perhaps TRBD1 (6 bases). CDR1 and CDR2 from the germline V gene are SGHTA and FQGNSA. Trimming took 4 bases from V and 9 from J, leaving 12 bases between them. The CDR3 contains 13 residues. CDR3 DNA sequence: TGTGCCAGCAGCTCTGGGGGGGCCAAAAAACTGTTTTTT. As protein: CASSSGGAKKLFF.

V gene TRBV4-1 combines with J gene TRBJ2-2; 7 positions match TRBD1. V lost 0 bases and J lost 5; bases outside the gene matches: 6. This CDR3 region has 16 residues. The germline gives CDR1 MGHRA, CDR2 YSYEKL. The CDR3 nucleotides are TGCGCCAGCAGCCAAGAAGGGGGCGATTTAACCGGGGAGCTGTTTTTT. This translates into CASSQEGGDLTGELFF.

V and J are TRBV9 and TRBJ2-4, with D tentatively TRBD2 (5 bases). The CDR3 consists of 14 residues. Germline V gives CDR1 SGDLS, CDR2 YYNGEE. Trimming took off 3 bases at V and 0 bases at J, with 7 bases between the two ends. CDR3 in amino acids: CASSAGLAKNIQYF. DNA of the CDR3: TGTGCCAGCAGCGCGGGGTTAGCCAAAAACATTCAGTACTTC.

This clone was detected a few times. V and J are TRBV27 and TRBJ2-4; D perhaps matches TRBD1 (6 bases). CDR3 size: 14 residues. V dropped 6 bases and J dropped 5 bases, with 14 bases sitting between them. Germline CDR1 reads MNHEY; CDR2 reads SMNVEV (reference sequence). CDR3 loop: CASSPRAGENIQYF. CDR3 nucleotide sequence: TGTGCCAGCAGCCCCCGGGCAGGGGAAAACATTCAGTACTTC.

The J gene is TRBJ2-3, the V gene TRBV27; D gene uncertain. CDR3 size: 15 residues. Germline V CDR1 and CDR2: MNHEY, SMNVEV (reference sequence). Trimming shortened V by 2 bases and J by 1 base, and 10 bases separated the two germline ends. CDR3 in amino acids: CASSLRNPGTDTQYF. CDR3 coding DNA: TGTGCCAGCAGTTTACGGAACCCCGGCACAGATACGCAGTATTTT.